This entry features one T cell receptor beta chain sequence. Its specificity is not known. The sample originates from a study of glioma-infiltrating T cells. Overall study findings and caveats: CDR3 overlap between tissue and blood was very small. Above-expected tissue-blood divergence occurred in all gliomas, most in low-grade ones.

Amplification of TCR alpha and beta CDR3 regions from RNA used iRepertoire nested multiplex PCR. Input was about 100-450 ng of tissue mRNA or PBMC total RNA. MiXCR was run by TCRdb on the multiplex PCR reads, yielding one entry per CDR3 protein. The sample holds roughly 42,000 distinct CDR3 sequences, under 25% seen once. The CDR3 extends over 16 amino acids. CDR1 is LGHDT and CDR2 is YNNKEL in the germline V gene (reference sequence). The V and J ends lost 4 bases and 4 bases respectively, with 17 bases between them. The sequenced sample consisted of glioma tissue, nonneoplastic brain tissue, or PBMCs (not recorded which). V gene TRBV3-1 combines with J gene TRBJ2-1; unclear D gene. This TCR came from a human donor with low-grade glioma or glioblastoma, undergoing nonglioma brain surgery, or in good health (not recorded which). The CDR3 here is CASSRMRAGRYNEQFF. The CDR3, as DNA: TGTGCCAGCAGCCGGATGAGAGCAGGCCGATACAATGAGCAGTTCTTC.